This T cell receptor beta chain was found in a study of cytomegalovirus exposure and HLA in healthy donors. Study-wide findings and caveats: The later analysis indicated that the majority of CMV-associated TCR beta chains appeared HLA-restricted.

CDR1 is SEHNR, CDR2 FQNEAQ, per germline (reference sequence). V lost 5 bases to trimming and J lost 8 bases, with 10 bases between them. This CDR3 region has 12 residues. The PCR ran on 60 Vbeta and 13 Jbeta primers. Here immunoSEQ multiplex PCR was the method, and the copy in TCRdb shows in-frame clones only, minus some. The table records roughly 190,000 clones, over 70% of them present only once. Concerning this clone: Its antigen is as yet unknown.

V gene TRBV7-9 combines with J gene TRBJ1-3; D is unresolved. The specimen was PBMCs. The clonotype comes from a man aged 35 to 55 in good health and CMV-seropositive. CDR3 in amino acids: CASSGVEDTIYF. CDR3 sequence (DNA): TGTGCCAGCAGCGGGGTGGAGGACACCATATATTTT.